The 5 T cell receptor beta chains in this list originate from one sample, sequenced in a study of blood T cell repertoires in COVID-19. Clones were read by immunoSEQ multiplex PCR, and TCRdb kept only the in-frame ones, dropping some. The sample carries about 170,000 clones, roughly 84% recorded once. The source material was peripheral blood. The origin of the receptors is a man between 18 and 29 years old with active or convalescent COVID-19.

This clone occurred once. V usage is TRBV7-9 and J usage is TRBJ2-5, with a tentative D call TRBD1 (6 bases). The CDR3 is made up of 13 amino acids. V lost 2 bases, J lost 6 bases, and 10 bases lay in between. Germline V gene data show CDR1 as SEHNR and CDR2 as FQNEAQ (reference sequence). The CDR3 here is CASSLPRGQTQYF. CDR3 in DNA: TGTGCCAGCAGCTTACCCAGGGGACAGACCCAGTACTTC. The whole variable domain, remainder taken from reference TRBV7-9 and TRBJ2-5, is DTGVSQNPRHKITKRGQNVTFRCDPISEHNRLYWYRQTLGQGPEFLTYFQNEAQLEKSRLLSDRFSAERPKGSFSTLEIQRTEQGDSAMYLCASSLPRGQTQYFGPGTRLLVL.

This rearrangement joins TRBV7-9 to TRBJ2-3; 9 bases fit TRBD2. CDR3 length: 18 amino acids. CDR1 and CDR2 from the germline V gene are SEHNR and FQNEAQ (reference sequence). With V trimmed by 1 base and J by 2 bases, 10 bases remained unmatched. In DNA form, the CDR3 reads TGTGCCAGCAGCTTAGGAGGCCTAGCGGGGCCAGACACAGATACGCAGTATTTT. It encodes CASSLGGLAGPDTDTQYF.

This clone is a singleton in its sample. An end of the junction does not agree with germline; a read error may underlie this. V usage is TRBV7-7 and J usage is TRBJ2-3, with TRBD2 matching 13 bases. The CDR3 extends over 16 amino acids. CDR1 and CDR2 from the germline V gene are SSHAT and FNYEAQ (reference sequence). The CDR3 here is CASSVGTSGVTDTQYF. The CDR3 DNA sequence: TGTGCTAGCAGCGTCGGGACTAGCGGGGTAACAGATACGCAGTATTTT.

The CDR3 loop is CASGLIGKLAGGLEDTQYF. In nucleotides, the CDR3 is TGTGCTAGTGGTTTGATAGGGAAACTAGCGGGGGGGCTAGAAGATACGCAGTATTTT. The chain joins TRBV12-5 to TRBJ2-3; 13 bases fit TRBD2. The germline V gene has CDR1 LGHNT and CDR2 FRNRAP. This CDR3 region has 19 residues. V shed 2 bases and J 5 bases; nucleotides not matched to a gene: 13.

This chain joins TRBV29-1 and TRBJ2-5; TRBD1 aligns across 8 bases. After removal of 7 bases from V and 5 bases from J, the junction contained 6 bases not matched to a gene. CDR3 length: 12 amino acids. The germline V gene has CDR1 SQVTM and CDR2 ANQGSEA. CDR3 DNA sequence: TGCAGCGGGAGGACAGGGAGGGAGACCCAGTACTTC. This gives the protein CSGRTGRETQYF. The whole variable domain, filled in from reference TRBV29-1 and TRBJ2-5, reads SAVISQKPSRDICQRGTSLTIQCQVDSQVTMMFWYRQQPGQSLTLIATANQGSEATYESGFVIDKFPISRPNLTFSTLTVSNMSPEDSSIYLCSGRTGRETQYFGPGTRLLVL.